The clone carrying this TCR beta chain was detected ten times or more. The target antigen is unknown. This entry comes from a study of post-analysis software for immune sequencing data. Overall study context: Relapsing-remitting, secondary progressive and progressive-relapsing multiple sclerosis were all included among the disease courses.

Study-wide findings and caveats: Normalized Chao1 diversity was significantly lower in multiple sclerosis patients than in controls.

Included in the TCR beta cDNA libraries were unique molecular identifiers. The T cell input of about 0.85 to 10 million gave hundreds of thousands of cDNA molecules. MiXCR was run by TCRdb on the PCR reads, yielding one entry per CDR3 protein. The table records about 760,000 distinct CDR3 sequences, less than 35% of them present only once. The sequence came from a girl between 5 and 17 years old with multiple sclerosis. The sequenced sample was blood.

This CDR3 reads CSVEPPGQAPQFF. CDR3 bases: TGCAGCGTTGAGCCCCCGGGACAGGCCCCTCAGTTCTTC. The V and J genes are TRBV29-1 and TRBJ2-1; TRBD1 aligns across 8 bases. The CDR3 consists of 13 residues. The V gene end was trimmed by 3 bases and the J gene end by 13 bases; junction bases not matched to a gene: 11. CDR1 SQVTM and CDR2 ANQGSEA come from the germline V gene.